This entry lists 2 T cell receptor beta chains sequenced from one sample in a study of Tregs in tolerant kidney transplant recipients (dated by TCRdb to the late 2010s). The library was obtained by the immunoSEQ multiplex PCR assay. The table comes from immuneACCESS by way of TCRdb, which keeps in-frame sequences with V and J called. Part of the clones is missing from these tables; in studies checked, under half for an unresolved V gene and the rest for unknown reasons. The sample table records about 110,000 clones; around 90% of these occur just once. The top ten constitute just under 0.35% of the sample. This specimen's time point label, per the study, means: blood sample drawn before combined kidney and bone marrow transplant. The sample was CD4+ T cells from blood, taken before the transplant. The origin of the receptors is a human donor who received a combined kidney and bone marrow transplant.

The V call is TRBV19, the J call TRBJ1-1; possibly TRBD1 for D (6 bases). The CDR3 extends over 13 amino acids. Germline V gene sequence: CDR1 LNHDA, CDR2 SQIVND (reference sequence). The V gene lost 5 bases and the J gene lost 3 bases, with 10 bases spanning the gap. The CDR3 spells CASSPTGYTEAFF. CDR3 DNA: TGTGCCAGTAGTCCTACAGGGTACACTGAAGCTTTCTTT.

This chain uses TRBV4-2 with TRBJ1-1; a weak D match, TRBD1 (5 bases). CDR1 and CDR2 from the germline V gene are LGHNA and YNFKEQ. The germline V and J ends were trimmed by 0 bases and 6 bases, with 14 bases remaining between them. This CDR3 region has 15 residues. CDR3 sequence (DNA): TGTGCCAGCAGCCAAGAGACAGCAGAATGGTCTGAAGCTTTCTTT. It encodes CASSQETAEWSEAFF.